The 5 T cell receptor beta chains below were found in one sample sequenced in a study of blood T cell repertoires in COVID-19. The repertoire was sequenced with immunoSEQ multiplex PCR; TCRdb's copy has only in-frame clones and lacks some. The sample has under 250,000 clones; 86% are singletons. Source material: peripheral blood. These receptors were collected from a man of 80 years or more with acute or convalescent COVID-19.

The chain combines TRBV10-3 with TRBJ1-6; D perhaps matches TRBD1 (5 bases). The length of the CDR3 is 21 residues. CDR1 and CDR2 from the germline V gene are ENHRY and SYGVKD. Trimming took 3 bases from V and 0 from J, leaving 24 bases between them. DNA of the CDR3: TGTGCCATCAGTGACCCGACCGGCCAGGGTGTCAAGAGCTCCTATAATTCACCCCTCCACTTT. It is translated as CAISDPTGQGVKSSYNSPLHF.

This clone was seen only once. The chain combines TRBV6-5 with TRBJ1-5; a possible D gene is TRBD1 (6 bases). Germline V lookup: CDR1 MNHEY, CDR2 SVGAGI. The CDR3 runs 14 residues. V gave up 4 bases and J gave up 6 bases, with 13 bases separating them. This CDR3 is CASSSTQGVQPQHF. CDR3 nucleotides: TGTGCCAGCAGTTCCACACAGGGCGTTCAGCCCCAGCATTTT.

This clone appeared a single time. The chain employs TRBV15 and TRBJ1-2, with 8 bases identical to TRBD1. The CDR3 contains 13 residues. Trimming removed 1 base from V and 10 bases from J; junction bases left unmatched: 5. Germline V gene lookup returns CDR1 LNHNV and CDR2 YYDKDF (reference sequence). In nucleotides, the CDR3 is TGTGCCACCAGCAGAGCAAGGGACAGGATCTACACCTTC. Its translation is CATSRARDRIYTF. Full variable domain (rest looked up from reference TRBV15 and TRBJ1-2): DAMVIQNPRYQVTQFGKPVTLSCSQTLNHNVMYWYQQKSSQAPKLLFHYYDKDFNNEADTPDNFQSRRPNTSFCFLDIRSPGLGDTAMYLCATSRARDRIYTFGSGTRLTVV.

This clone was seen a few times. V gene TRBV11-2 combines with J gene TRBJ1-5, with 7 bases identical to TRBD1. Germline values: CDR1 SGHAT, CDR2 FQNNGV. The CDR3 contains 19 residues. V dropped 3 bases and J dropped 3; count of bases not matched to a gene: 17. CDR3 sequence reads: CASSFPLFTTGPINQPQHF. CDR3 coding DNA: TGTGCCAGCAGCTTCCCCCTTTTTACGACAGGGCCTATCAATCAGCCCCAGCATTTT.

V and J are TRBV10-2 and TRBJ1-1; D might be TRBD1 (5 bases). V shed 7 bases and J shed 0 bases, with 9 bases lying between them. The CDR3 length is 13 residues. Per the germline V gene, CDR1 is WSHSY and CDR2 is SAAADI. For the CDR3, the DNA is TGCGCCAGCAACGGACAAATGAACACTGAAGCTTTCTTT. This encodes CASNGQMNTEAFF.